Here is one TCR beta chain with its context. Its antigen has not been determined. Per-nucleotide qualities are absent, and no much larger clonotype sits a single base away. Instrument used: Illumina HiSeq 2500. TCR beta libraries were prepared by quantitative 5'-RACE with molecular barcodes. In the original analysis: A new computational method, built on a probabilistic model of VDJ rearrangement, was used to identify disease-linked TCR variants. In-frame beta chains were kept once TCRdb had trimmed the public reads at Q25 with fastp and called clones with MiXCR. Every entry covers one CDR3 protein and lists the most common genes and DNA from its rows. What appears here as the V and J calls and clone size reflects TCRdb's work, not the paper's. Across this sample there are more than 150,000 distinct CDR3 sequences, with approximately 12% seen only once. In total, the top ten clones hold approximately 10% of the sample.

This entry belongs to a study of CD8 T cells in ankylosing spondylitis (dated by TCRdb to 2016 to 2017). Regarding the research as a whole: T cell receptor beta repertoires were profiled in healthy donors and ankylosing spondylitis patients so that disease-linked TCR variants could be found. In total, the full study cohort was made up of roughly 110 healthy donors and about two dozen ankylosing spondylitis patients. Peripheral blood was sampled, and synovial fluid was additionally collected from ankylosing spondylitis patients.

Beyond this particular receptor, the publication reports: Significant enrichment of the disease-linked clones was reported in matched synovial fluid samples from ankylosing spondylitis patients. A TCR beta motif made up of several highly homologous amino acid variants appeared to be characteristic of blood from ankylosing spondylitis patients. Some motif variants were previously reported in synovial fluid and blood of reactive arthritis patients, suggesting common disease-initiation mechanisms. A CD8+ phenotype was shown by the disease-linked clones, which were found at relatively low frequencies in peripheral blood.

CDR3 length: 15 amino acids, cysteine to phenylalanine. The CDR3 DNA has 45 bases and is translated from base 1. The germline V gene yields SGHRS for CDR1 and YFSETQ for CDR2. After removal of 4 bases from V and 3 bases from J, the junction retains 6 bases not matched to a gene. Material: blood, either unsorted or a sorted T cell fraction (not recorded which). This clonotype was sampled from a female donor with ankylosing spondylitis or in good health (not recorded which). The V gene is TRBV5-1 and the J gene is TRBJ2-3, with 9 junctional bases fitting TRBD1. The CDR3 region reads CASSLGQGWTDTQYF. In nucleotide form, the sequence is TGCGCCAGCAGCCTCGGACAGGGGTGGACAGATACGCAGTATTTT.